This T cell receptor (beta chain) was recorded in a study of blood T cell repertoires in COVID-19 (dated by TCRdb to about 2020). Study-wide context: The collaborator samples originated in the United States, Italy and Spain and spanned the acute and convalescent phases of COVID-19. The prospective study material was composed of cDNA or gDNA derived from T cells, B-cell-depleted T cells, or PBMCs. Deeply sampled blood TCRbeta repertoires from subjects exposed to, actively infected with, or recovered from COVID-19 were included in the dataset. The repertoires were made available in a free public database intended to serve as a resource for research on the immune response to SARS-CoV-2. The samples were drawn from the first 160 participants of the ongoing ImmuneRACE study and from 1,200 or so subjects provided by 6 global collaborators. Sample metadata almost always included a de-identified subject ID, COVID-19 status, age in years and sex. HLA class I and class II types, where available, came from metadata supplied by the sample provider rather than from assay-based typing. Study-level results and caveats: The quantity of clinical and demographic metadata differed by source and by participant and was supplied without curation.

Participants in the prospective study were enrolled through a virtual design, were aged roughly 18 to 100 years, and lived in roughly 26 United States geographic areas. Cohort assignment in the prospective study relied on participant-reported clinical history from a screening survey and a study questionnaire. For ImmuneRACE Cohort 3, a participant was defined as recovered based on two consecutive negative NP/OP PCR tests, clearance by a healthcare professional, or resolution of symptoms. In the prospective study, mobile phlebotomists collected whole blood, serum and a nasopharyngeal or oropharyngeal swab from each participant. Additional blood draws and questionnaires over an approximately two-month period could optionally be provided by prospective study participants. Blood samples from the prospective study were shipped frozen or at room temperature prior to DNA extraction. V and J are truncated by 5 bases and 4 bases respectively, leaving an intervening sequence of 11 bases. The CDR1 and CDR2 encoded by the germline V gene are MDHEN and SYDVKM. The CDR3 covers 13 residues, taking in both the cysteine and the phenylalanine. Only CDR3 DNA is held: 39 bases, read in frame from base 1.

As regards this clone: This receptor's antigen is unknown. Per-nucleotide qualities are absent, and no much larger clonotype sits a single base away.

TCRbeta CDR3 regions were amplified from genomic DNA using the immunoSEQ Assay, a bias-controlled multiplex PCR. The paper's data handling went like this. Nucleated cell counts per sample were estimated from amplification of reference gene primers within the assay. Sequence reads were collapsed and filtered to measure the absolute abundance of every unique TCRbeta CDR3 rearrangement. For each sample, productive Simpson clonality was calculated by taking the square root of Simpson's diversity index across productive rearrangements. Drawn from immuneACCESS, this table holds only the in-frame rearrangements with V and J called that TCRdb kept. Clones are partly lost; checked studies trace under half to an unresolved V gene and leave the rest unexplained. Clone size and the V and J calls come from that table; the DNA yielded D and trimming. In this sample the table shows about 410,000 clones, about 90% of which occur a single time. Approximately 0.65% of the sample comes from the top ten.

Recombination connected TRBV28 to TRBJ1-1; TRBD1 is a possible D gene, resting on 6 matching bases. This receptor was taken from a man between 18 and 29 years old who had recovered from COVID-19. Sequencing used PBMCs or T cells enriched from blood (not recorded which). The CDR3 sequence is CASSPRRGTEAFF. In nucleotide form, the sequence is TGTGCCAGCAGTCCCCGCAGGGGCACTGAAGCTTTCTTT.